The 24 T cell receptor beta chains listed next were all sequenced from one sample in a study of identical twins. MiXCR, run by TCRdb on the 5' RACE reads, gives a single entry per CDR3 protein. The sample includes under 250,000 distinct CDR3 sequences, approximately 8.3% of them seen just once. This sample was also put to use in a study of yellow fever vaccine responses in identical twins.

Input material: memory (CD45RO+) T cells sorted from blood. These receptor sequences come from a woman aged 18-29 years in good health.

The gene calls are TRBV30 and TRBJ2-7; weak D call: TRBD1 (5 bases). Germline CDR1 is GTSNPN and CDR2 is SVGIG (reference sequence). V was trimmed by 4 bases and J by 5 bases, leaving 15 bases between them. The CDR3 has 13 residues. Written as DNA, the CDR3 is TGTGCCTGGACCAAGACAGTGTCGGACGAGCAGTACTTC. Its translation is CAWTKTVSDEQYF.

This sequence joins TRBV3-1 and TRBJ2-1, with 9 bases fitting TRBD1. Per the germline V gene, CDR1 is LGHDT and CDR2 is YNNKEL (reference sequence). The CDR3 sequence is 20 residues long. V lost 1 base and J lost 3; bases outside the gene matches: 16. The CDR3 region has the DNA TGTGCCAGCAGCCAAGCCGACAGGGGGACGATTTGGGCTGTCTACAATGAGCAGTTCTTC. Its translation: CASSQADRGTIWAVYNEQFF.

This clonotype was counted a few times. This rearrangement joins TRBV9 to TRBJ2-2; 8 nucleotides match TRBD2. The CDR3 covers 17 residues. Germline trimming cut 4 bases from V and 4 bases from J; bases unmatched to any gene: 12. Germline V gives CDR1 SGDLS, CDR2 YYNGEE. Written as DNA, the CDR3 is TGTGCCAGCAGCACCCCTAAAAGGGCGGGAGGCACCGGGGAGCTGTTTTTT. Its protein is CASSTPKRAGGTGELFF.

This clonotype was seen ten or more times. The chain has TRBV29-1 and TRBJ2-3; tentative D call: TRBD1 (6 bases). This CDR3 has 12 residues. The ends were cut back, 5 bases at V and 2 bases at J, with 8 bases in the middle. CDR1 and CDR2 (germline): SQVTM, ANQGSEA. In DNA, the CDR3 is TGCAGCGTTCAGGGGCACACAGATACGCAGTATTTT. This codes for CSVQGHTDTQYF.

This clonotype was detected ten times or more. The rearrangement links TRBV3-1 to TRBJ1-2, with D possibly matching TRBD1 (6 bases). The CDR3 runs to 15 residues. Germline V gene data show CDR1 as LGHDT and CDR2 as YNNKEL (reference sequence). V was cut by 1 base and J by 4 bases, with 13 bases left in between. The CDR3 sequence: CASSQGGQKFYGYTF. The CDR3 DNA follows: TGTGCCAGCAGCCAAGGCGGACAGAAATTCTATGGCTACACCTTC.

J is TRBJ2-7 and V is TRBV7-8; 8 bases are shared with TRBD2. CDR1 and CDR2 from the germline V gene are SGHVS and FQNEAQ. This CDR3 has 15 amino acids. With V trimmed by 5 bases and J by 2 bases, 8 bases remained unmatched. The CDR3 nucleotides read TGTGCCAGCAGCCCAATAGCGGGACCCACCTACGAGCAGTACTTC. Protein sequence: CASSPIAGPTYEQYF.

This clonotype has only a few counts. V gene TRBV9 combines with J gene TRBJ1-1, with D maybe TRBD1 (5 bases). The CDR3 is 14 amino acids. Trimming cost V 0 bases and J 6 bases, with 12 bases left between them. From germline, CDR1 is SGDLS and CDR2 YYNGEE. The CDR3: CASSVGPEGSEAFF. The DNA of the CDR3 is TGTGCCAGCAGCGTAGGACCCGAGGGGTCTGAAGCTTTCTTT.

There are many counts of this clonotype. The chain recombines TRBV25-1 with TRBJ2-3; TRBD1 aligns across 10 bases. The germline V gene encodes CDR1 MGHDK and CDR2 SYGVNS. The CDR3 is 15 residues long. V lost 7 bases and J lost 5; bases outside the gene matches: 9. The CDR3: CASTKGQGYEDTQYF. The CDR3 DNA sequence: TGTGCCAGCACAAAGGGACAGGGGTACGAAGATACGCAGTATTTT.

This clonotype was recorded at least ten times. Written as DNA, the CDR3 is TGCGCCAGCAGCTCTATGGACAGGTCCCCCTACGAGCAGTACTTC. Translation gives CASSSMDRSPYEQYF. This chain joins TRBV5-1 and TRBJ2-7, with 7 positions matching TRBD1. The CDR3 covers 15 residues. CDR1 SGHRS and CDR2 YFSETQ come from the germline V gene. The trim removed 3 bases at V and 2 bases at J, leaving 8 bases unmatched. The variable domain in full, completed from reference TRBV5-1 and TRBJ2-7, reads KAGVTQTPRYLIKTRGQQVTLSCSPISGHRSVSWYQQTPGQGLQFLFEYFSETQRNKGNFPGRFSGRQFSNSRSEMNVSTLELGDSALYLCASSSMDRSPYEQYFGPGTRLTVT.

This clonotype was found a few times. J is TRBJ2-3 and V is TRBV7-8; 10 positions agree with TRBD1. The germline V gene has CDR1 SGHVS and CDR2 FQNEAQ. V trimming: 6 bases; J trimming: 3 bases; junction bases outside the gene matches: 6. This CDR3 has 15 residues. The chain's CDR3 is CASRLRDRGTDTQYF. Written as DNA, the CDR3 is TGTGCCAGCAGACTCCGGGACAGGGGAACAGATACGCAGTATTTT.

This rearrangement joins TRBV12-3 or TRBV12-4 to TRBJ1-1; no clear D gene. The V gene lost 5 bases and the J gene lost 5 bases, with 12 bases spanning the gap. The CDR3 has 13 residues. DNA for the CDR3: TGTGCCAGCAGTACCCGGACTCTTACTGAAGCTTTCTTT. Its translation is CASSTRTLTEAFF.

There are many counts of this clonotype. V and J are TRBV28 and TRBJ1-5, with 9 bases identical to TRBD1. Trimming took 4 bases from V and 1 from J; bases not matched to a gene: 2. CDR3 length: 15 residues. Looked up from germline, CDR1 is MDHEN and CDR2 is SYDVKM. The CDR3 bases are TGTGCCAGCAGTTCCGGGACAGGGAGCAATCAGCCCCAGCATTTT. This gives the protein CASSSGTGSNQPQHF.

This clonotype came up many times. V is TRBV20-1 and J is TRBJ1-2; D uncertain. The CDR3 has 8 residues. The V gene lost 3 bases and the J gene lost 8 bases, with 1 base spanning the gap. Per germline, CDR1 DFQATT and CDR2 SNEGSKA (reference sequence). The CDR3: CSASGYTF. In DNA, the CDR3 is TGCAGTGCTAGCGGCTACACCTTC.

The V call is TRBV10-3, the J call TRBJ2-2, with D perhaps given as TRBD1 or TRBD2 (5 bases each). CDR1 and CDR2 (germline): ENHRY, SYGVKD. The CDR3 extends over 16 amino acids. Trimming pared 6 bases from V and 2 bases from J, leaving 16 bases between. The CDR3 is CAIRDSRGVNTGELFF. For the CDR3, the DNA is TGTGCCATCAGGGACTCAAGGGGAGTTAACACCGGGGAGCTGTTTTTT.

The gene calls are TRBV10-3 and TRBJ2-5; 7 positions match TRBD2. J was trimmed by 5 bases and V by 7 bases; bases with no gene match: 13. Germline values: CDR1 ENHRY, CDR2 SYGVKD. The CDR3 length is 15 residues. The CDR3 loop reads CAIKEPTGGGETQYF. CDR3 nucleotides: TGTGCCATCAAGGAGCCCACCGGGGGAGGGGAGACCCAGTACTTC.

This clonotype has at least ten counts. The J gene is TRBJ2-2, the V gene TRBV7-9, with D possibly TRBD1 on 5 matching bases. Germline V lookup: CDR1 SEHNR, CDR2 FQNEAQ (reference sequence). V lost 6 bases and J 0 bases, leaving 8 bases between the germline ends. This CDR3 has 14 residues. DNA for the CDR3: TGTGCCAGCAGACAGGATACGAACACCGGGGAGCTGTTTTTT. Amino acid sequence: CASRQDTNTGELFF.

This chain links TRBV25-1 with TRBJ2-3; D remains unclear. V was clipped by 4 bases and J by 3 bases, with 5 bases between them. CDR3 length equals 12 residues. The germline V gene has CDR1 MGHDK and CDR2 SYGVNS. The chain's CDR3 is CASSGRTDTQYF. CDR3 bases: TGTGCCAGCAGTGGTAGAACAGATACGCAGTATTTT.

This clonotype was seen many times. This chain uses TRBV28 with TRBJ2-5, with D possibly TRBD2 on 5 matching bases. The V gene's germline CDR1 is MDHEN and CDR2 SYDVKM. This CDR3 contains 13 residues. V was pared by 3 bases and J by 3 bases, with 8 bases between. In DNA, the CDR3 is TGTGCCAGCAGTTTCGGGGTTAAAGAGACCCAGTACTTC. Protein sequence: CASSFGVKETQYF. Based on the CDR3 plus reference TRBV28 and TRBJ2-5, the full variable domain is DVKVTQSSRYLVKRTGEKVFLECVQDMDHENMFWYRQDPGLGLRLIYFSYDVKMKEKGDIPEGYSVSREKKERFSLILESASTNQTSMYLCASSFGVKETQYFGPGTRLLVL.

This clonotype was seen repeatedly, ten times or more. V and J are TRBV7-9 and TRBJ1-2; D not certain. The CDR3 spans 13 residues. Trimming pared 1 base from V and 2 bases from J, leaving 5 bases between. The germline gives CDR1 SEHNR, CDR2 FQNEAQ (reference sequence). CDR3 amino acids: CASSLEGNYGYTF. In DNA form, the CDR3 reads TGTGCCAGCAGCTTAGAAGGGAACTATGGCTACACCTTC.

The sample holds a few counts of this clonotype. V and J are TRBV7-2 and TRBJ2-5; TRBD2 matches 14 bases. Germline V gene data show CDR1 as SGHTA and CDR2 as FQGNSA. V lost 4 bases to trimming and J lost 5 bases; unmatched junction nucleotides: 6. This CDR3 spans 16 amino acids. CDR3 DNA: TGTGCCAGCAGCTCGACTAGCGGGAGGGCCTGGGAGACCCAGTACTTC. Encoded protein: CASSSTSGRAWETQYF.

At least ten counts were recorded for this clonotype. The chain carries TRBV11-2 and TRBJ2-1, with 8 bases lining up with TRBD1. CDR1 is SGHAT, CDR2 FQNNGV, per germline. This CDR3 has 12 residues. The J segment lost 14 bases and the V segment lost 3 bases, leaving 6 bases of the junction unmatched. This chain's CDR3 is CASSLDGQGKFF. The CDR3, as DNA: TGTGCCAGCAGCTTGGACGGACAGGGAAAGTTCTTC.

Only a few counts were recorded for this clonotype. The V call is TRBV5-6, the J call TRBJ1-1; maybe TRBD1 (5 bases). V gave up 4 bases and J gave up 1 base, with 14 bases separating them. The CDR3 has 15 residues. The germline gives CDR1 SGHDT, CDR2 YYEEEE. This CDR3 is CASSPRRGWNTEAFF. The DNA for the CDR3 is TGTGCCAGCAGCCCCCGGAGGGGTTGGAACACTGAAGCTTTCTTT.

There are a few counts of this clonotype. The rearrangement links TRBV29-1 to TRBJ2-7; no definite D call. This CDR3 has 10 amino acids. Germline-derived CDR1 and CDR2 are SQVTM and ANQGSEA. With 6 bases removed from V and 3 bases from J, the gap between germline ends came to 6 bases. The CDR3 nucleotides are TGCAGCGTCAAAGACTACGAGCAGTACTTC. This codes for CSVKDYEQYF.

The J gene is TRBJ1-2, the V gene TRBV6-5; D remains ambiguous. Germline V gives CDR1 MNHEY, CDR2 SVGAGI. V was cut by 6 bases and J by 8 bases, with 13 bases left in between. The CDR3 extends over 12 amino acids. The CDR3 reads CASRTGGKGYTF. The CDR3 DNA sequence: TGTGCCAGCAGAACGGGTGGAAAAGGCTACACCTTC.